This T cell receptor beta chain emerged from a study of patients and donors after allogeneic stem cell transplantation. One entry per CDR3 protein, called by TCRdb with MiXCR from the RT-PCR reads. This sample has 9,500 to 10,000 distinct CDR3 sequences; more than 4.5% occur once, and the top ten carry roughly 25%. This clonotype was seen repeatedly, ten times or more. V dropped 2 bases and J dropped 2 bases, with 4 bases sitting between them. Germline V lookup: CDR1 KGHSH, CDR2 LQKENI. The CDR3 loop spans 12 amino acids. This chain joins TRBV18 and TRBJ2-7; D ambiguous. Source material: blood, either unsorted or a sorted T cell fraction (not recorded which). This TCR derives from a human donor who was either an allogeneic HSCT recipient or a stem cell or donor lymphocyte infusion donor (not recorded which). It is not recorded whose cells these are; they may come from a transplant donor. DNA for the CDR3: TGTGCCAGCTCACCAGCCGCCTACGAGCAGTACTTC. Translation gives CASSPAAYEQYF.